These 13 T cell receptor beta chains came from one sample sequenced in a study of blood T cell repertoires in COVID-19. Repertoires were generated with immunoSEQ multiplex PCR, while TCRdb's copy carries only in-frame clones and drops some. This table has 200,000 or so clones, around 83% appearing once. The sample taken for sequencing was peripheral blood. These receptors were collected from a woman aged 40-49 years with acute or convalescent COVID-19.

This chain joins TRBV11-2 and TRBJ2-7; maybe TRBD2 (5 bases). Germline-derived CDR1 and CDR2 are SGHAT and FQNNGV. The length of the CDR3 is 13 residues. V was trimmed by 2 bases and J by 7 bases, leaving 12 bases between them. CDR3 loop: CASSLRGLEEQYF. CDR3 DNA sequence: TGTGCCAGCAGCTTAAGAGGACTGGAGGAGCAGTACTTC.

The CDR3 sequence is CASSPSFGPGGKLFF. Here the CDR3 DNA reads TGTGCCAGCAGTCCATCATTCGGCCCGGGAGGAAAACTGTTTTTT. The chain carries TRBV27 and TRBJ1-4; D gene uncertain. V gave up 5 bases and J gave up 10 bases, with 20 bases separating them. Looked up from germline, CDR1 is MNHEY and CDR2 is SMNVEV (reference sequence). The CDR3 has 15 residues.

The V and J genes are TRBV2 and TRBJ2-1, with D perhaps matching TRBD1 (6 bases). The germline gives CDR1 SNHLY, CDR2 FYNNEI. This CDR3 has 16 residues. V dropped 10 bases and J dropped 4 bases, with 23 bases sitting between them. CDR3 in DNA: TGTGCCAACAAAGCGAACCGGGACACCCTTTACAATGAGCAGTTCTTC. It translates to CANKANRDTLYNEQFF.

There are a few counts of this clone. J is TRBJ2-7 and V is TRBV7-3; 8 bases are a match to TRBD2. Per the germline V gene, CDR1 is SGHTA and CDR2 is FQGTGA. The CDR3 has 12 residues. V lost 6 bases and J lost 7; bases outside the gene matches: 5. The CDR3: CASSPGLVEQYF. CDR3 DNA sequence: TGTGCCAGCAGTCCGGGACTAGTTGAGCAGTACTTC.

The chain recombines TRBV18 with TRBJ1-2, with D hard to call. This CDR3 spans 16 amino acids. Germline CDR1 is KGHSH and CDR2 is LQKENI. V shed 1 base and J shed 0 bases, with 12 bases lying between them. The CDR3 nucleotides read TGTGCCAGCTCACCACGGTCTTCCGGGACTAACTATGGCTACACCTTC. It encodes CASSPRSSGTNYGYTF.

CDR3 nucleotide sequence: TGTGCCAGCAGCTCTCGACAGGGGAGAAACACCATATATTTT. Its protein is CASSSRQGRNTIYF. This sequence joins TRBV7-6 and TRBJ1-3; the match to TRBD1 covers 8 bases. CDR3 length: 14 residues. V trimming: 4 bases; J trimming: 5 bases; junction bases outside the gene matches: 4. Germline CDR1 reads SGHVS; CDR2 reads FNYEAQ.

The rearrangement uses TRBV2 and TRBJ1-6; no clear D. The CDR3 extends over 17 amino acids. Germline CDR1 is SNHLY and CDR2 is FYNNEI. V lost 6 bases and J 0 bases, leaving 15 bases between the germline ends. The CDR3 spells CASRRTTVSSYNSPLHF. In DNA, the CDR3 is TGTGCCAGCAGGCGAACCACAGTTAGCTCCTATAATTCACCCCTCCACTTT. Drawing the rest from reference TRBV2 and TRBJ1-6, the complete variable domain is EPEVTQTPSHQVTQMGQEVILRCVPISNHLYFYWYRQILGQKVEFLVSFYNNEISEKSEIFDDQFSVERPDGSNFTLKIRSTKLEDSAMYFCASRRTTVSSYNSPLHFGNGTRLTVT.

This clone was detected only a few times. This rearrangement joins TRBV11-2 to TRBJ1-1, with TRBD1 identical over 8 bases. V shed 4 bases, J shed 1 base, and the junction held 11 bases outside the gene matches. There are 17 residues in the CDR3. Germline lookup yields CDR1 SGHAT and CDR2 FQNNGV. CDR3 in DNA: TGTGCCAGCAGCTCAGGACAGGGTCGGGTTGGGAACACTGAAGCTTTCTTT. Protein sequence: CASSSGQGRVGNTEAFF. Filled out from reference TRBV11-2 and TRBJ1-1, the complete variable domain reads EAGVAQSPRYKIIEKRQSVAFWCNPISGHATLYWYQQILGQGPKLLIQFQNNGVVDDSQLPKDRFSAERLKGVDSTLKIQPAKLEDSAVYLCASSSGQGRVGNTEAFFGQGTRLTVV.

The chain's CDR3 is CAISVHRDDEGGYTF. The CDR3 DNA is TGTGCCATCAGTGTCCACAGGGACGACGAGGGGGGCTACACCTTC. The rearrangement uses TRBV10-3 and TRBJ1-2; D might be TRBD1 (6 bases). With 4 bases removed from V and 8 bases from J, the gap between germline ends came to 20 bases. CDR3 length: 15 amino acids. In germline, CDR1 is ENHRY, CDR2 SYGVKD.

The CDR3 here is CASSTGGWETQYF. CDR3 DNA sequence: TGTGCCAGCAGTACAGGGGGGTGGGAGACCCAGTACTTC. The J gene is TRBJ2-5, the V gene TRBV27; 8 positions agree with TRBD1. The CDR3 has 13 residues. The germline V gene has CDR1 MNHEY and CDR2 SMNVEV (reference sequence). After removal of 5 bases from V and 5 bases from J, the junction contained 4 bases not matched to a gene.

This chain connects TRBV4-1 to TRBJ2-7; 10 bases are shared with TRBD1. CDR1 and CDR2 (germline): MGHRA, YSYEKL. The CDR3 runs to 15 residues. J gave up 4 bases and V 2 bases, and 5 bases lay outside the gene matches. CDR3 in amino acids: CASSQTGTGEYEQYF. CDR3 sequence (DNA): TGCGCCAGCAGCCAAACCGGGACAGGGGAATACGAGCAGTACTTC.

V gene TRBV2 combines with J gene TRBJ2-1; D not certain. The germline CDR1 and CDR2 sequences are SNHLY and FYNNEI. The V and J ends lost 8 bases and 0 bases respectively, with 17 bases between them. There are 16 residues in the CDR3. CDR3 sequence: CASPTEDASSYNEQFF. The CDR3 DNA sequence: TGTGCCAGCCCCACCGAAGATGCGAGCTCCTACAATGAGCAGTTCTTC.

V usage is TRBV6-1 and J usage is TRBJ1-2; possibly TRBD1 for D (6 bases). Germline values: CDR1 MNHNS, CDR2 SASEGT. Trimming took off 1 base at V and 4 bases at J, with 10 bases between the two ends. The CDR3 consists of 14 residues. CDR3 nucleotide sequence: TGTGCCAGCAGTGAAGTAACAGGGTCCTATGGCTACACCTTC. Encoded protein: CASSEVTGSYGYTF.